The 5 T cell receptor beta chains listed next were all sequenced from one sample in a study of blood T cell repertoires in COVID-19 (dated by TCRdb to 2020 to 2021). Library method: the immunoSEQ multiplex PCR assay. TCRdb's version of the immuneACCESS table is confined to in-frame rearrangements and falls short of the full clone set. An unresolved V gene accounts for under half of the shortfall where checked; the remainder is of unknown origin. The sample table contains around 150,000 clones; only one count was recorded for roughly 82% of them. Clones ranked in the top ten supply roughly 9.6% of the sample. Source material: PBMCs or T cells enriched from blood (not recorded which). All receptors come from a man between 45 and 60 years old who had recovered from COVID-19.

The V call is TRBV28, the J call TRBJ2-7; no firm D call. This CDR3 is 10 amino acids long. The germline V gene encodes CDR1 MDHEN and CDR2 SYDVKM. V was cut by 5 bases and J by 4 bases, with 3 bases left in between. CDR3 in amino acids: CASSEYEQYF. As DNA, the CDR3 is TGTGCCAGCAGTGAGTACGAGCAGTACTTC.

This CDR3 reads CASRMGGPIGELFF. The CDR3 DNA follows: TGTGCCAGCCGTATGGGGGGGCCAATCGGGGAGCTGTTTTTT. V usage is TRBV7-2 and J usage is TRBJ2-2; possible D gene TRBD2, 7 bases. This CDR3 contains 14 residues. V lost 8 bases and J 7 bases, leaving 17 bases between the germline ends. The germline V gene has CDR1 SGHTA and CDR2 FQGNSA.

The rearrangement joins TRBV6-5 to TRBJ2-7; 7 nucleotides match TRBD1. Trimming took 5 bases from V and 3 from J; bases not matched to a gene: 10. The CDR3 has 15 amino acids. Germline CDR1 is MNHEY and CDR2 is SVGAGI. The CDR3 region is CASSKGQPGVYEQYF. CDR3 bases: TGTGCCAGCAGTAAGGGACAGCCGGGTGTCTACGAGCAGTACTTC.

This sequence joins TRBV7-9 and TRBJ1-1; D is unresolved. The CDR3 is made up of 15 amino acids. V lost 2 bases and J lost 1, with 11 bases in between. Per germline, CDR1 SEHNR and CDR2 FQNEAQ (reference sequence). Here the CDR3 DNA reads TGTGCCAGCAGCTTACTGGCGGGGAAGAACACTGAAGCTTTCTTT. Amino acid sequence: CASSLLAGKNTEAFF.

This clone was observed once. The chain carries TRBV7-9 and TRBJ1-3, with D hard to call. V dropped 2 bases and J dropped 0 bases, with 5 bases sitting between them. The germline V gene has CDR1 SEHNR and CDR2 FQNEAQ (reference sequence). The CDR3 spans 14 residues. The CDR3 is CASSLILSGNTIYF. For the CDR3, the DNA is TGTGCCAGCAGCTTAATCCTCTCTGGAAACACCATATATTTT.